This TCR beta chain was sequenced in a study of T cell repertoires in cytomegalovirus infection (dated by TCRdb to the late 2010s). With regard to the full study: Donor HLA type was relevant to the analysis, because carriage of CMV infection together with the matching HLA type was indicated by public TCR beta signatures. The paper's findings and limits, for the study overall: Cumulative frequency of public TCR beta family members discriminated carriers of CMV infection plus the relevant HLA type in this cohort and an independent approximately 350-donor cohort. The ex vivo response was dominated by HLA-C-restricted CMV-specific TCR beta clonotypes, and the single most frequent clonotype in two of eight donors was supplied by these HLA-C-restricted clonotypes.

This sample was sequenced with an Illumina HiSeq 1500. TCRdb passed the public sequencing reads through fastp at Q25 and MiXCR, retaining productive beta sequences. When rows share a CDR3 protein, they turn into one entry using the most common DNA and genes. The sample table records 200,000 to 300,000 distinct CDR3 sequences; approximately 14% of these occur just once. Clones ranked in the top ten supply 8.5% to 10% of the sample. In the germline V gene (reference sequence), CDR1 corresponds to DFQATT and CDR2 to SNEGSKA. Germline trimming: 6 bases from V, 9 bases from J; junction bases outside gene matches: 10. The CDR3 runs 15 amino acids, cysteine and phenylalanine included. CDR3 DNA is the only sequence kept; it has 45 bases, read in frame from the first base. Comment on this clonotype: Its antigen is still unknown. It has no much larger one-base neighbor in the sample; base qualities were not kept.

The clonotype was recovered from a human donor in good health (CMV status not recorded). Some clones in this sample may be carry-over from other donors' samples. Sample: PBMCs. The rearranged chain carries TRBV20-1 and TRBJ2-1, with TRBD2 identical over 14 junction bases. The CDR3 reads as follows: CSATGLAGGRGEQFF. The nucleotide sequence is given as TGCAGTGCCACCGGACTAGCGGGGGGCCGGGGTGAGCAGTTCTTC.